This T cell receptor (beta chain) was found in a study of shared clonotypes between healthy human individuals. Looked up from germline, CDR1 is SQVTM and CDR2 is ANQGSEA. The V and J ends lost 6 bases and 0 bases, in that order; junction bases with no gene match: 4. This CDR3 spans 13 amino acids. TCRdb keeps only in-frame clones here, not all; method: immunoSEQ multiplex PCR. Of hundreds of thousands of clones in the sample, around two thirds were seen once. In its sample, this clone ranks as medium-sized. This chain uses TRBV29-1 with TRBJ2-5; 7 positions agree with TRBD2. The clonotype was recovered from a woman aged 30 to 39 in good health. The sample comprised memory CD4+ T cells sorted from blood. Stated subset: CD45RA-negative fraction. The CDR3 here is CSVGGFDQETQYF. CDR3 bases: TGCAGCGTGGGGGGGTTTGACCAAGAGACCCAGTACTTC.